This is a list of T cell receptor beta chains from one sample in a study of cytotoxic CD8 clonotypes in ibrutinib-treated CLL. The method was immunoSEQ multiplex PCR; TCRdb's version includes in-frame clones alone and lacks a portion of them. The data contain some 140,000 clones, 75% to 95% of them seen just once; the ten biggest clones take up under 14%. Here the sequenced sample was PBMCs, taken after 12 months of ibrutinib treatment. Receptor source: a human donor with chronic lymphocytic leukemia. Both conserved end residues are part of each CDR3. The order of the fields is CDR3 DNA, CDR3 protein, V gene, clone size, J gene, D gene. D genes are given only for firm matches. Part of the rows lack a size; the others show once, few, many or a class for expanded clones.

CDR3nt: TGTGCCAGCAGTTTGGGACAGGGAGGAAACACCATATATTTT; CDR3aa: CASSLGQGGNTIYF; v_gene: TRBV28; abundance: NA; j_gene: TRBJ1-3; d_gene: TRBD1
CDR3nt: TGCAGCGTGGACAGGGTAACAGGGGTATACAATGAGCAGTTCTTC; CDR3aa: CSVDRVTGVYNEQFF; v_gene: TRBV29-1; abundance: NA; j_gene: TRBJ2-1; d_gene: TRBD1
CDR3nt: TGTGCCAGCAGCGACGCTAGCGGGAGGGGAACCGGGGAGCTGTTTTTT; CDR3aa: CASSDASGRGTGELFF; v_gene: TRBV9; abundance: NA; j_gene: TRBJ2-2; d_gene: TRBD2
CDR3nt: TGTGCCAGCAGAACCGGGACTAACTCCTACGAGCAGTACTTC; CDR3aa: CASRTGTNSYEQYF; v_gene: TRBV6-6; abundance: NA; j_gene: TRBJ2-7; d_gene: TRBD2
CDR3nt: TGCGCCAGCAGCTTGGAAGGCTCTGGAAACACCATATATTTT; CDR3aa: CASSLEGSGNTIYF; v_gene: TRBV5-1; abundance: NA; j_gene: TRBJ1-3; d_gene: NA
CDR3nt: TGTGCCAGCAGCCAGCCGGGACTAGCGGGCGGGGAGCAGTACTTC; CDR3aa: CASSQPGLAGGEQYF; v_gene: TRBV4-2; abundance: NA; j_gene: TRBJ2-7; d_gene: TRBD2
CDR3nt: TGTGCCAGCAGCTTGCAGGGGGGGATTAGCTCCTACGAGCAGTACTTC; CDR3aa: CASSLQGGISSYEQYF; v_gene: TRBV7-8; abundance: NA; j_gene: TRBJ2-7; d_gene: NA
CDR3nt: TGCGCCAGCAGCCATGGCAGCGGGGCTAACAATGAGCAGTTCTTC; CDR3aa: CASSHGSGANNEQFF; v_gene: TRBV4-1; abundance: NA; j_gene: TRBJ2-1; d_gene: TRBD2
CDR3nt: TGTGCCAGCCTCGGACATTCCTCGGTAACTGAAGCTTTCTTT; CDR3aa: CASLGHSSVTEAFF; v_gene: TRBV7-9; abundance: NA; j_gene: TRBJ1-1; d_gene: NA
CDR3nt: TGTGCCACCAGCAGTCTAGCGGGAGTGGGAGAGACCCAGTACTTC; CDR3aa: CATSSLAGVGETQYF; v_gene: TRBV15; abundance: NA; j_gene: TRBJ2-5; d_gene: TRBD2
CDR3nt: TGCGCCAGCAGCCAAGATGGCGGGAGCCTGTCCTACAATGAGCAGTTCTTC; CDR3aa: CASSQDGGSLSYNEQFF; v_gene: TRBV4-1; abundance: NA; j_gene: TRBJ2-1; d_gene: TRBD2
CDR3nt: TGTGCCAGCAGCCCTCGACTAGCGGGGATCTACGAGCAGTACTTC; CDR3aa: CASSPRLAGIYEQYF; v_gene: TRBV7-6; abundance: NA; j_gene: TRBJ2-7; d_gene: TRBD2
CDR3nt: TGTGCCAGCAGCCCTAGCGGGAGCGGGACCTACAATGAGCAGTTCTTC; CDR3aa: CASSPSGSGTYNEQFF; v_gene: TRBV11-3; abundance: NA; j_gene: TRBJ2-1; d_gene: TRBD2
CDR3nt: TGTGCCAGCAGCTTGGATGGGGGCGCAGTAAGAAACACCATATATTTT; CDR3aa: CASSLDGGAVRNTIYF; v_gene: TRBV5-8; abundance: NA; j_gene: TRBJ1-3; d_gene: NA
CDR3nt: TGTGCCAGCAGCTCCCTTATTGATACGCAGTATTTT; CDR3aa: CASSSLIDTQYF; v_gene: TRBV7-2; abundance: NA; j_gene: TRBJ2-3; d_gene: NA
CDR3nt: TGCGCCAGCAGCCAAGTTATAGGGGGTGAAGCTTTCTTT; CDR3aa: CASSQVIGGEAFF; v_gene: TRBV4-3; abundance: NA; j_gene: TRBJ1-1; d_gene: NA
CDR3nt: TGTGCCAGCGGTGGTGGGTACGGGAATGGCTACACCTTC; CDR3aa: CASGGGYGNGYTF; v_gene: TRBV6-5; abundance: NA; j_gene: TRBJ1-2; d_gene: NA
CDR3nt: TGTGCCAGCAGGTTGAGGGGTTTTGGTGGCTACACCTTC; CDR3aa: CASRLRGFGGYTF; v_gene: TRBV2; abundance: once; j_gene: TRBJ1-2; d_gene: NA
CDR3nt: TGCAGCGTTGATAGGGAAGGCTACACCTTC; CDR3aa: CSVDREGYTF; v_gene: TRBV29-1; abundance: NA; j_gene: TRBJ1-2; d_gene: NA
CDR3nt: TGTGCCAGCAGCTTACTAGCGGGCTTTCAAGAGACCCAGTACTTC; CDR3aa: CASSLLAGFQETQYF; v_gene: TRBV7-2; abundance: NA; j_gene: TRBJ2-5; d_gene: TRBD2
CDR3nt: TGTGCCAGCGGTCGGGACAGCTCCTACGAGCAGTACTTC; CDR3aa: CASGRDSSYEQYF; v_gene: TRBV7-2; abundance: NA; j_gene: TRBJ2-7; d_gene: TRBD1
CDR3nt: TGTGCCAGCAGCCTCGGGGACTTCTCAAATACGCAGTATTTT; CDR3aa: CASSLGDFSNTQYF; v_gene: TRBV9; abundance: NA; j_gene: TRBJ2-3; d_gene: NA
CDR3nt: TGTGCCAGCTACCAGGCTAACGGGAGGGCGTTTGAGCAGTTCTTC; CDR3aa: CASYQANGRAFEQFF; v_gene: TRBV6-5; abundance: NA; j_gene: TRBJ2-1; d_gene: TRBD2
CDR3nt: TGTGCCAGCAGTTACGGCAGCGGGAGCATGTATGAGCAGTTCTTC; CDR3aa: CASSYGSGSMYEQFF; v_gene: TRBV6-5; abundance: NA; j_gene: TRBJ2-1; d_gene: TRBD2
CDR3nt: TGTGCCAGCAGCGTAGTTAGCCCAGCGGGAGTCGCCGGGGAGCTGTTTTTT; CDR3aa: CASSVVSPAGVAGELFF; v_gene: TRBV9; abundance: NA; j_gene: TRBJ2-2; d_gene: TRBD2
CDR3nt: TGTGCCAGCAGTGAACAGGGTAGGGGGAATGGTTACGAGCAGTACTTC; CDR3aa: CASSEQGRGNGYEQYF; v_gene: TRBV6-1; abundance: NA; j_gene: TRBJ2-7; d_gene: NA
CDR3nt: TGCGCCAGTGATGGGCGGGACACTGAAGCTTTCTTT; CDR3aa: CASDGRDTEAFF; v_gene: TRBV10-1; abundance: NA; j_gene: TRBJ1-1; d_gene: NA
CDR3nt: TGTGCCAGCAGCGCCCGGGACAGGGTCCAAGAGACCCAGTACTTC; CDR3aa: CASSARDRVQETQYF; v_gene: TRBV9; abundance: NA; j_gene: TRBJ2-5; d_gene: TRBD1
CDR3nt: TGTGCCAGCAGTGAATACCCGTGGGAGACCCAGTACTTC; CDR3aa: CASSEYPWETQYF; v_gene: TRBV25-1; abundance: NA; j_gene: TRBJ2-5; d_gene: NA
CDR3nt: TGCGCCAGCAGCGTCAGCACAGATACGCAGTATTTT; CDR3aa: CASSVSTDTQYF; v_gene: TRBV10-2; abundance: NA; j_gene: TRBJ2-3; d_gene: NA
CDR3nt: TGCGCCAGCAGCCGGCCTGAAACAGGGGGCACTGAAGCTTTCTTT; CDR3aa: CASSRPETGGTEAFF; v_gene: TRBV5-1; abundance: NA; j_gene: TRBJ1-1; d_gene: TRBD1
CDR3nt: TGTGCCAGCACCTCTCGAGGCAGGGGCGATACGCAGTATTTT; CDR3aa: CASTSRGRGDTQYF; v_gene: TRBV7-8; abundance: NA; j_gene: TRBJ2-3; d_gene: NA
CDR3nt: TGTGCCAGCAGTTCTCAGGGGTCTTTAGAGCAGTACTTC; CDR3aa: CASSSQGSLEQYF; v_gene: TRBV28; abundance: NA; j_gene: TRBJ2-7; d_gene: NA
CDR3nt: TGTGCCAGCGTGGGGCCCCCGATTTACGAGCAGTACTTC; CDR3aa: CASVGPPIYEQYF; v_gene: TRBV2; abundance: NA; j_gene: TRBJ2-7; d_gene: NA
CDR3nt: TGTGCCAGCAGCTTACAATCTGCTTGGGGCGTTGCGGGCACTGAAGCTTTCTTT; CDR3aa: CASSLQSAWGVAGTEAFF; v_gene: TRBV11-2; abundance: once; j_gene: TRBJ1-1; d_gene: NA
CDR3nt: TGTGCCAGCGAAGTCCCCGGGGCAGAGACCCAGTACTTC; CDR3aa: CASEVPGAETQYF; v_gene: TRBV28; abundance: NA; j_gene: TRBJ2-5; d_gene: NA